This passage covers 10 T cell receptor beta chains from one sample sequenced in a study of Ad26.COV2.S vaccination and SARS-CoV-2 variants. Treatment here: 19 received Ad26.COV2.S at low or high dose, single or two shots; roughly 5 received placebo; per-sample allocation not given. Day 63 after the first vaccine or placebo injection was the time point for sampling. Some clones are missing from TCRdb's copy, which holds only in-frame ones; the method was immunoSEQ multiplex PCR. Of 300,000 to 400,000 clones detected, 75% to 90% appear once; the ten largest clones hold about 10%. The sequenced sample was peripheral blood, obtained in a trial of Ad26.COV2.S vaccine versus placebo. All receptors come from a person between 18 and 60 years old who received the Ad26.COV2.S COVID-19 vaccine or a placebo.

The chain uses TRBV28 and TRBJ1-3; 7 bases match TRBD1. CDR1 is MDHEN, CDR2 SYDVKM, per germline. The V and J ends lost 5 bases and 8 bases, in that order; junction bases with no gene match: 15. The CDR3 consists of 16 residues. CDR3 protein: CASSLRQGKSADTIYF. CDR3 nucleotides: TGTGCCAGCAGTCTTAGACAGGGTAAAAGCGCAGACACCATATATTTT.

This clone was observed a handful of times. V and J are TRBV19 and TRBJ1-6, with D perhaps TRBD1 (5 bases). The V gene lost 4 bases and the J gene lost 8 bases, with 15 bases spanning the gap. Germline V gene sequence: CDR1 LNHDA, CDR2 SQIVND (reference sequence). The CDR3 runs 15 residues. The CDR3 DNA is TGTGCCAGTAGTACGGACATATTCCCCGATTCACCCCTCCACTTT. Translation: CASSTDIFPDSPLHF.

This chain uses TRBV7-2 with TRBJ1-2, with D unclear. CDR3 size: 12 residues. Germline values: CDR1 SGHTA, CDR2 FQGNSA. The germline V and J ends were trimmed by 1 base and 3 bases, with 3 bases remaining between them. The DNA of the CDR3 is TGTGCCAGCAGCTTAGGGTACTATGGCTACACCTTC. This translates into CASSLGYYGYTF.

The chain recombines TRBV19 with TRBJ1-5, with D unclear. The CDR3 has 13 residues. The germline V gene encodes CDR1 LNHDA and CDR2 SQIVND (reference sequence). V gave up 2 bases and J gave up 4 bases, with 6 bases separating them. CDR3 loop: CASSIRENQPQHF. CDR3 sequence (DNA): TGTGCCAGTAGTATAAGGGAGAATCAGCCCCAGCATTTT.

The chain carries TRBV5-1 and TRBJ1-1, with D perhaps TRBD1 (6 bases). The V gene's germline CDR1 is SGHRS and CDR2 YFSETQ. The CDR3 length is 15 residues. With 2 bases removed from V and 0 bases from J, the gap between germline ends came to 11 bases. CDR3 DNA: TGCGCCAGCAGCTTACAACAGGGATTGAACACTGAAGCTTTCTTT. It specifies CASSLQQGLNTEAFF.

This clone was recorded at least ten times. Other nucleotide sequences in the sample specify the same CDR3. The V and J genes are TRBV9 and TRBJ1-1, with D possibly being TRBD1 (5 bases). CDR1 is SGDLS, CDR2 YYNGEE, per germline. Trimming left V 4 bases short and J 4 bases short, with 11 bases between. The CDR3 is made up of 13 amino acids. The CDR3 sequence is CASSRGDGTEAFF. The CDR3 coding sequence is TGTGCCAGCAGCCGAGGGGATGGCACTGAAGCTTTCTTT.

The rearrangement links TRBV6-4 to TRBJ2-5; D unresolved. The CDR3 has 13 amino acids. The germline V gene encodes CDR1 MRHNA and CDR2 SNTAGT. V was pared by 0 bases and J by 7 bases, with 9 bases between. CDR3 loop: CASSDSKVGTQYF. The DNA of the CDR3 is TGTGCCAGCAGTGACTCGAAGGTGGGGACCCAGTACTTC.

The chain recombines TRBV24-1 with TRBJ2-1; D not certain. CDR3 length equals 12 residues. The V end was cut by 7 bases, the J end by 2 bases, with 5 bases between. Germline CDR1 KGHDR, CDR2 SFDVKD. In nucleotides, the CDR3 is TGTGCCACCAGGGGGACCTACAATGAGCAGTTCTTC. This gives the protein CATRGTYNEQFF.

The chain recombines TRBV6-6 with TRBJ1-2, with a tentative D call TRBD1 (6 bases). The CDR3 consists of 15 residues. CDR1 and CDR2 from the germline V gene are MNHNY and SVGAGI (reference sequence). The germline V and J ends were trimmed by 10 bases and 8 bases, with 26 bases remaining between them. This CDR3 reads CATTHITAQGAGYTF. The CDR3 DNA sequence: TGTGCCACCACTCATATCACTGCACAGGGAGCCGGCTACACCTTC.

This sequence joins TRBV20-1 and TRBJ1-3, with D hard to call. V was trimmed by 3 bases and J by 2 bases, leaving 14 bases between them. The CDR3 has 15 residues. Germline loops: CDR1 DFQATT, CDR2 SNEGSKA (reference sequence). For the CDR3, the DNA is TGCAGTGCTAGTGTCTCGACTAGGGCTGGAAACACCATATATTTT. Amino acid sequence: CSASVSTRAGNTIYF.